A single sample is the source of the 32 T cell receptor beta chains below, sequenced in a study of blood T cell repertoires in COVID-19. Assay used: immunoSEQ multiplex PCR; TCRdb lists only in-frame clones, some missing. The sample lists tens of thousands of clones; roughly four fifths were seen once. Sequencing input: peripheral blood. The receptors stem from a woman aged 80 or over with COVID-19, enrolled during active disease.

Only one count was recorded for this clone. The chain uses TRBV7-9 and TRBJ2-5; D gene ambiguous. Germline-derived CDR1 and CDR2 are SEHNR and FQNEAQ (reference sequence). The V end was cut by 8 bases, the J end by 2 bases, with 12 bases between. This CDR3 is 13 amino acids long. The CDR3 bases are TGTGCCAGCTCGATTTTTAGTCAAGAGACCCAGTACTTC. Its translation is CASSIFSQETQYF.

The V and J genes are TRBV2 and TRBJ1-4; D unclear. V gave up 8 bases and J gave up 4 bases, with 14 bases separating them. Germline V gene lookup returns CDR1 SNHLY and CDR2 FYNNEI. This CDR3 is built from 14 residues. DNA of the CDR3: TGTGCCAGCCGAGGGCAGGTTATTAATGAAAAACTGTTTTTT. Amino acid sequence: CASRGQVINEKLFF.

The gene calls are TRBV18 and TRBJ2-7; D is unclear. Germline CDR1 KGHSH, CDR2 LQKENI. The CDR3 spans 13 residues. V gave up 4 bases and J gave up 2 bases, with 9 bases separating them. This chain's CDR3 is CASSHTATYEQYF. CDR3 sequence (DNA): TGTGCCAGCTCACACACAGCTACCTACGAGCAGTACTTC.

The chain has TRBV5-8 and TRBJ2-1; 10 positions agree with TRBD1. V lost 4 bases and J lost 5; bases outside the gene matches: 9. The germline V gene encodes CDR1 SGHTS and CDR2 YDEGEE. This CDR3 has 16 residues. CDR3 amino acids: CASSRDRGKVNNEQFF. CDR3 nucleotide sequence: TGTGCCAGCAGCCGGGACAGGGGTAAGGTAAACAATGAGCAGTTCTTC. Full variable domain (remainder filled in from reference TRBV5-8 and TRBJ2-1): EAGVTQSPTHLIKTRGQQATLRCSPISGHTSVYWYQQALGLGLQFLLWYDEGEERNRGNFPPRFSGRQFPNYSSELNVNALELEDSALYLCASSRDRGKVNNEQFFGPGTRLTVL.

This clone came up once. This rearrangement joins TRBV7-9 to TRBJ1-1; D is possibly TRBD1 (5 bases). CDR3 size: 15 residues. CDR1 and CDR2 (germline): SEHNR, FQNEAQ (reference sequence). The V end lost 5 bases, the J end lost 2 bases, and 15 bases lay between the germline ends. The CDR3 sequence is CASSRPAQGNTEAFF. The DNA of the CDR3 is TGTGCCAGCAGCCGACCTGCCCAGGGAAACACTGAAGCTTTCTTT. Supplemented by reference TRBV7-9 and TRBJ1-1, the full variable domain reads DTGVSQNPRHKITKRGQNVTFRCDPISEHNRLYWYRQTLGQGPEFLTYFQNEAQLEKSRLLSDRFSAERPKGSFSTLEIQRTEQGDSAMYLCASSRPAQGNTEAFFGQGTRLTVV.

Here the CDR3 reads CASSQAQGNTEAFF. The CDR3 DNA is TGTGCCAGCAGCCAAGCACAGGGGAACACTGAAGCTTTCTTT. The chain uses TRBV3-1 (or the pseudogene TRBV3-2) and TRBJ1-1; perhaps TRBD1 as D (6 bases). Trimming took 1 base from V and 1 from J, leaving 7 bases between them. Germline V gene sequence: CDR1 LGHDT, CDR2 YNNKEL (reference sequence). The CDR3 is 14 residues long.

J is TRBJ2-1 and V is TRBV4-1; 9 positions agree with TRBD2. There are 17 residues in the CDR3. Germline V CDR1 and CDR2: MGHRA, YSYEKL. The J segment lost 0 bases and the V segment lost 2 bases, leaving 5 bases of the junction unmatched. This CDR3 reads CASSQPTSGSSYNEQFF. For the CDR3, the DNA is TGCGCCAGCAGCCAACCGACTAGCGGCAGCTCCTACAATGAGCAGTTCTTC.

The chain joins TRBV6-5 to TRBJ2-1, with a weak D call TRBD1 (5 bases). The V end was cut by 5 bases, the J end by 6 bases, with 5 bases between. CDR3 length: 11 amino acids. Germline loops: CDR1 MNHEY, CDR2 SVGAGI. The CDR3 is CASSQGNEQFF. Here the CDR3 DNA reads TGTGCCAGCAGTCAGGGCAATGAGCAGTTCTTC.

The chain is built from TRBV14 and TRBJ2-1; 7 bases are shared with TRBD2. Per the germline V gene, CDR1 is SGHDN and CDR2 is FVKESK. The CDR3 consists of 20 residues. The junction had 23 bases not matched to a gene; V was cut back by 0 bases and J by 9 bases. This chain's CDR3 is CASSQDGWAGVGARRVEQFF. In DNA, the CDR3 is TGTGCCAGCAGCCAAGACGGTTGGGCGGGGGTTGGTGCGCGACGTGTTGAGCAGTTCTTC.

V and J are TRBV5-1 and TRBJ1-1; weak D call: TRBD1 (6 bases). CDR1 and CDR2 (germline): SGHRS, YFSETQ. V was cut by 5 bases and J by 2 bases, with 13 bases left in between. This CDR3 region has 14 residues. The CDR3 DNA sequence: TGCGCCAGCAGAAAGATGACAGGAAACACTGAAGCTTTCTTT. Translating gives CASRKMTGNTEAFF.

The chain joins TRBV30 to TRBJ2-2; 7 bases align to TRBD1. The CDR3 runs to 14 residues. V was pared by 5 bases and J by 5 bases, with 8 bases of the junction left unmatched. Germline values: CDR1 GTSNPN, CDR2 SVGIG (reference sequence). This chain's CDR3 is CAWDRDVKTGELFF. The CDR3 bases are TGTGCCTGGGACAGGGACGTTAAAACCGGGGAGCTGTTTTTT. Full variable domain (remainder filled in from reference TRBV30 and TRBJ2-2): SQTIHQWPATLVQPVGSPLSLECTVEGTSNPNLYWYRQAAGRGLQLLFYSVGIGQISSEVPQNLSASRPQDRQFILSSKKLLLSDSGFYLCAWDRDVKTGELFFGEGSRLTVL.

The chain combines TRBV5-6 with TRBJ2-3; D is uncertain. Trimming stripped 5 bases from V and 3 bases from J, with 7 bases between. Germline CDR1 and CDR2: SGHDT and YYEEEE. The CDR3 is 12 amino acids. CDR3 sequence (DNA): TGTGCCAGCAGTTTCAGTACAGATACGCAGTATTTT. Protein product: CASSFSTDTQYF.

This clone has just one count. This chain joins TRBV5-6 and TRBJ2-7; 10 nucleotides align to TRBD2. Germline V gene lookup returns CDR1 SGHDT and CDR2 YYEEEE. This CDR3 is 16 amino acids long. V trimming: 0 bases; J trimming: 3 bases; junction bases outside the gene matches: 6. The CDR3 coding sequence is TGTGCCAGCAGCTTGGTGGGGTCTAGCGGGAGCTACGAGCAGTACTTC. It encodes CASSLVGSSGSYEQYF.

J is TRBJ2-1 and V is TRBV30; the D gene is possibly TRBD1 (6 bases). V dropped 7 bases and J dropped 6 bases, with 19 bases sitting between them. The CDR3 contains 14 residues. Germline V gene sequence: CDR1 GTSNPN, CDR2 SVGIG (reference sequence). The CDR3 DNA reads as TGTGCCTTTTATAGAGGGGGATCTCGCAATGAGCAGTTCTTC. Protein sequence: CAFYRGGSRNEQFF.

This sequence joins TRBV14 and TRBJ1-2, with D maybe TRBD1 (5 bases). The CDR3 loop spans 15 amino acids. Germline V CDR1 and CDR2: SGHDN, FVKESK. V was trimmed by 0 bases and J by 4 bases, leaving 12 bases between them. CDR3 region: CASSQDQGRGYGYTF. The CDR3 DNA reads as TGTGCCAGCAGCCAAGATCAGGGTAGGGGCTATGGCTACACCTTC.

J is TRBJ1-6 and V is TRBV28; 7 bases align to TRBD1. From germline, CDR1 is MDHEN and CDR2 SYDVKM. J gave up 7 bases and V 6 bases, and 12 bases lay outside the gene matches. There are 16 residues in the CDR3. The CDR3 DNA follows: TGTGCCAGCAGACCTTCGACAGGGAGACAAAATTCACCCCTCCACTTT. This sequence encodes CASRPSTGRQNSPLHF.

Note on this clone: One end of the junction is discordant with germline, which a read error may explain. This chain uses TRBV4-2 with TRBJ2-1, with 7 bases identical to TRBD2. Germline V gene lookup returns CDR1 LGHNA and CDR2 YNFKEQ. This CDR3 comprises 15 residues. Here the CDR3 reads CASSYGLGSYDEQFF. The CDR3 coding sequence is TGTGCCAGCAGCTACGGACTAGGGTCCTACGATGAGCAGTTCTTC.

This clone was seen only once. The V call is TRBV7-6, the J call TRBJ2-1, with D possibly matching TRBD2 (5 bases). V lost 11 bases to trimming and J lost 9 bases, with 14 bases between them. This CDR3 has 11 amino acids. Germline V gene data show CDR1 as SGHVS and CDR2 as FNYEAQ. CDR3 in amino acids: CAASLGIEQFF. CDR3 in DNA: TGTGCCGCTTCACTCGGGATTGAGCAGTTCTTC.

The chain is built from TRBV7-2 and TRBJ1-5; TRBD1 matches at 10 bases. The V segment lost 6 bases and the J segment 7 bases; nucleotides outside the gene matches: 9. The CDR3 totals 15 residues. Looked up from germline, CDR1 is SGHTA and CDR2 is FQGNSA. CDR3 coding DNA: TGTGCCAGCAGTTTCGGTGGGACAGGGGAGCAGCCCCAGCATTTT. Translated: CASSFGGTGEQPQHF.

V gene TRBV11-2 combines with J gene TRBJ2-2, with TRBD1 identical over 7 bases. Germline CDR1 reads SGHAT; CDR2 reads FQNNGV. The CDR3 extends over 15 amino acids. After removal of 6 bases from V and 5 bases from J, the junction contained 9 bases not matched to a gene. As DNA, the CDR3 is TGTGCCAGCAGACAAACAGGGGTAGGGACCGGGGAGCTGTTTTTT. Amino acid sequence: CASRQTGVGTGELFF.

This chain links TRBV2 with TRBJ2-2; D perhaps matches TRBD1 (5 bases). This CDR3 is built from 13 residues. Per the germline V gene, CDR1 is SNHLY and CDR2 is FYNNEI. Trimming cost V 6 bases and J 2 bases, with 7 bases left between them. The CDR3 protein is CASRQVNTGELFF. The CDR3, as DNA: TGTGCCAGCAGACAGGTTAACACCGGGGAGCTGTTTTTT.

The V and J genes are TRBV30 and TRBJ2-3, with TRBD2 as a possible D gene (6 bases). This CDR3 has 14 amino acids. Germline CDR1 GTSNPN, CDR2 SVGIG (reference sequence). The V end was cut by 2 bases, the J end by 5 bases, with 14 bases between. DNA of the CDR3: TGTGCCTGGAGTCTAGGAGGGGCTCGAGATACGCAGTATTTT. Translation gives CAWSLGGARDTQYF.

The J gene is TRBJ2-1, the V gene TRBV2; D might be TRBD2 (6 bases). The CDR3 totals 12 residues. Germline CDR1 and CDR2: SNHLY and FYNNEI. Trimming took off 5 bases at V and 16 bases at J, with 18 bases between the two ends. CDR3 sequence: CASSPLLTRAFF. In DNA form, the CDR3 reads TGTGCCAGCAGTCCCCTTCTGACTAGGGCTTTCTTC.

The chain links TRBV5-6 to TRBJ1-3; D is possibly TRBD1 (5 bases). This CDR3 contains 13 residues. Trimming removed 7 bases from V and 3 bases from J, with 11 bases in between. Germline V lookup: CDR1 SGHDT, CDR2 YYEEEE. The CDR3 protein is CASYGGVGNTIYF. Here the CDR3 DNA reads TGTGCCAGCTACGGAGGGGTTGGAAACACCATATATTTT. The full variable domain, in which reference TRBV5-6 and TRBJ1-3 provide the parts outside the CDR3, is DAGVTQSPTHLIKTRGQQVTLRCSPKSGHDTVSWYQQALGQGPQFIFQYYEEEERQRGNFPDRFSGHQFPNYSSELNVNALLLGDSALYLCASYGGVGNTIYFGEGSWLTVV.

This clone appeared a few times. The V gene is TRBV3-1 (or the pseudogene TRBV3-2), the J gene TRBJ2-3; 8 nucleotides agree with TRBD2. Per germline, CDR1 LGHDT and CDR2 YNNKEL (reference sequence). The trim removed 3 bases at V and 3 bases at J, leaving 8 bases unmatched. The CDR3 spans 16 residues. This CDR3 is CASSHSGEAGTDTQYF. The CDR3 DNA reads TGTGCCAGCAGCCATAGCGGGGAGGCCGGGACAGATACGCAGTATTTT.

J is TRBJ1-5 and V is TRBV28; D not certain. Germline V CDR1 and CDR2: MDHEN, SYDVKM. Trimming removed 8 bases from V and 0 bases from J, with 8 bases in between. The CDR3 is 13 amino acids. For the CDR3, the DNA is TGTGCCAGCGAGGCTTTTAGCAATCAGCCCCAGCATTTT. Translation gives CASEAFSNQPQHF.

The J gene is TRBJ2-4, the V gene TRBV19, with D possibly TRBD1 on 5 matching bases. Germline CDR1 is LNHDA and CDR2 is SQIVND (reference sequence). The V gene lost 2 bases and the J gene lost 5 bases, with 13 bases spanning the gap. CDR3 length equals 15 residues. The chain's CDR3 is CASSITRVGQNIQYF. In DNA, the CDR3 is TGTGCCAGTAGTATAACCAGGGTAGGCCAAAACATTCAGTACTTC.

The chain has TRBV2 and TRBJ1-3, with a possible D match to TRBD1 (5 bases). Trimming stripped 8 bases from V and 0 bases from J, with 11 bases between. Per the germline V gene, CDR1 is SNHLY and CDR2 is FYNNEI. This CDR3 has 14 residues. The CDR3 DNA reads as TGTGCCAGCGGGGGACTCGGCTCTGGAAACACCATATATTTT. It yields the protein CASGGLGSGNTIYF.

The chain has TRBV6-6 and TRBJ2-1; 14 nucleotides agree with TRBD2. After removal of 5 bases from V and 6 bases from J, the junction contained 6 bases not matched to a gene. The CDR3 consists of 16 residues. From germline, CDR1 is MNHNY and CDR2 SVGAGI (reference sequence). The CDR3 here is CASSKTGTSGSNEQFF. CDR3 DNA: TGTGCCAGCAGTAAAACCGGGACTAGCGGGAGCAATGAGCAGTTCTTC.

This clone was counted a single time. The chain is built from TRBV29-1 and TRBJ1-1, with 9 bases that match TRBD1. The CDR3 extends over 16 amino acids. The germline CDR1 and CDR2 sequences are SQVTM and ANQGSEA. J was trimmed by 0 bases and V by 7 bases; bases with no gene match: 12. The CDR3 loop reads CSAPGQGSFMNTEAFF. In DNA form, the CDR3 reads TGCAGCGCCCCGGGACAGGGCTCGTTCATGAACACTGAAGCTTTCTTT.

The chain carries TRBV7-8 and TRBJ1-1, with a tentative D call TRBD1 (6 bases). V was clipped by 3 bases and J by 5 bases, with 16 bases between them. The CDR3 is 15 amino acids. The germline V gene has CDR1 SGHVS and CDR2 FQNEAQ. CDR3 DNA: TGTGCCAGCAGCTTGCAATCGGGAAGGGGGACTGAAGCTTTCTTT. The encoded protein is CASSLQSGRGTEAFF.

V gene TRBV4-1 combines with J gene TRBJ2-1; the D gene is possibly TRBD2 (6 bases). The CDR3 spans 14 residues. With 5 bases removed from V and 1 base from J, the gap between germline ends came to 9 bases. From germline, CDR1 is MGHRA and CDR2 YSYEKL. The DNA for the CDR3 is TGCGCCAGCAGCTCGGGGGTGTCCTACAATGAGCAGTTCTTC. It is translated as CASSSGVSYNEQFF.